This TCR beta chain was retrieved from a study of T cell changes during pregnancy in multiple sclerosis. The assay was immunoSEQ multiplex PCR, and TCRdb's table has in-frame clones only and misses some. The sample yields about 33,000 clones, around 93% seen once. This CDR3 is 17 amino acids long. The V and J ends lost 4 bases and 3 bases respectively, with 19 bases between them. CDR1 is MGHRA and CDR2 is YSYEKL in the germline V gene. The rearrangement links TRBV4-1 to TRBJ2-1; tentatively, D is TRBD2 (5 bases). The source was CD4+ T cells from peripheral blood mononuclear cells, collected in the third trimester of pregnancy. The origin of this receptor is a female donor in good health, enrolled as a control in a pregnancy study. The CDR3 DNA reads TGCGCCAGCAGCCCCCCTCGGGCGAGGGTACGCTACAATGAGCAGTTCTTC. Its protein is CASSPPRARVRYNEQFF.